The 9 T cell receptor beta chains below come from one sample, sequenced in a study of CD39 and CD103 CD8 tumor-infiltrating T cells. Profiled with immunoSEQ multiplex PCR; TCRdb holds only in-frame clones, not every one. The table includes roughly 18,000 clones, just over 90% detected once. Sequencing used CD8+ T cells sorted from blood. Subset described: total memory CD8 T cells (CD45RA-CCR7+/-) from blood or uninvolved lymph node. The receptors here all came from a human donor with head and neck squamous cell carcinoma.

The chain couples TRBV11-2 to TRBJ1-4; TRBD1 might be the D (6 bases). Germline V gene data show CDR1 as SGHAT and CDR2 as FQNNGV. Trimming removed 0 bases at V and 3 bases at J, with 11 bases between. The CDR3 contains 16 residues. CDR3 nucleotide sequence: TGTGCCAGCAGCTTAGACACAGGGATGGCTAATGAAAAACTGTTTTTT. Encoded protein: CASSLDTGMANEKLFF.

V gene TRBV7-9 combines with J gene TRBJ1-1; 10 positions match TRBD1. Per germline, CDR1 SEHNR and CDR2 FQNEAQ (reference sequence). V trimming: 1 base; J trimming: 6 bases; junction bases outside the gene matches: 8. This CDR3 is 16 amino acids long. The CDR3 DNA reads TGTGCCAGCAGCTTAGGGCCGGGACAGGGGTTCCCTGAAGCTTTCTTT. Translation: CASSLGPGQGFPEAFF.

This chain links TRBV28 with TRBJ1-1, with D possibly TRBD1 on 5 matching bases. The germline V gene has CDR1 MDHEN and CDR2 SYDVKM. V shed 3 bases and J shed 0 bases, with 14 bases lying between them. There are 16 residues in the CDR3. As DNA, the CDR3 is TGTGCCAGCAGTTTCGGGGGGGGGAACTTGAACACTGAAGCTTTCTTT. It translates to CASSFGGGNLNTEAFF.

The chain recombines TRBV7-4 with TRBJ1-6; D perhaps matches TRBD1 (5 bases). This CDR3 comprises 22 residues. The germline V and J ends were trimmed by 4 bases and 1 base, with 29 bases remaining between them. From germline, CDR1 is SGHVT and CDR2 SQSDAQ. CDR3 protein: CASSSHRRPLCWGGSYNSPLHF. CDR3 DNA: TGTGCCAGCAGCTCCCACAGGCGACCTCTTTGTTGGGGAGGATCCTATAATTCACCCCTCCACTTT. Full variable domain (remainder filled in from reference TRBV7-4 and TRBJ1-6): GAGVSQSPRYKVAKRGRDVALRCDSISGHVTLYWYRQTLGQGSEVLTYSQSDAQRDKSGRPSGRFSAERPERSVSTLKIQRTEQGDSAVYLCASSSHRRPLCWGGSYNSPLHFGNGTRLTVT.

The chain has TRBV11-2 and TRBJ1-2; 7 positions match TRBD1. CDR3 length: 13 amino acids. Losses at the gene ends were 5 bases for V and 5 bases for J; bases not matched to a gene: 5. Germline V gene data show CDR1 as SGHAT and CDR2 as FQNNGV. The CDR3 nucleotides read TGTGCCAGCAGCCCGGGGACAGCATATGGCTACACCTTC. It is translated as CASSPGTAYGYTF.

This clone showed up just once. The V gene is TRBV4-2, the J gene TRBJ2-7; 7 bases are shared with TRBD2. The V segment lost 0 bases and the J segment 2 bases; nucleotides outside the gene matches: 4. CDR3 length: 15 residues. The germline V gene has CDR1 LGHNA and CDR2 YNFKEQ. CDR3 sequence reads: CASSQDGGLTYEQYF. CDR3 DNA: TGTGCCAGCAGCCAAGACGGGGGGTTAACCTACGAGCAGTACTTC.

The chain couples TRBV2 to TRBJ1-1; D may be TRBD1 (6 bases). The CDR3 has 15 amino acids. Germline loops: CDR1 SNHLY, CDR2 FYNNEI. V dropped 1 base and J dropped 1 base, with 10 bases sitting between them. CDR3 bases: TGTGCCAGCAGTGAAGACAGGGACGGGAACACTGAAGCTTTCTTT. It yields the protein CASSEDRDGNTEAFF.

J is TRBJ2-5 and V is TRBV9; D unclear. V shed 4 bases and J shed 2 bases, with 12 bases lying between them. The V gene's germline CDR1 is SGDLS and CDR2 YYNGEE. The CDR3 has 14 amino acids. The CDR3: CASSPRLRQETQYF. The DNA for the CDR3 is TGTGCCAGCAGCCCCCGACTCAGACAAGAGACCCAGTACTTC.

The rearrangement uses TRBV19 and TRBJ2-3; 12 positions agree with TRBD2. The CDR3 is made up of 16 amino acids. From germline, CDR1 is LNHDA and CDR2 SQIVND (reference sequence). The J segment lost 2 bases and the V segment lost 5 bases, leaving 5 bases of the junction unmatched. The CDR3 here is CASSPLAGGFTDTQYF. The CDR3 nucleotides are TGTGCCAGTAGTCCACTAGCGGGGGGCTTCACAGATACGCAGTATTTT.